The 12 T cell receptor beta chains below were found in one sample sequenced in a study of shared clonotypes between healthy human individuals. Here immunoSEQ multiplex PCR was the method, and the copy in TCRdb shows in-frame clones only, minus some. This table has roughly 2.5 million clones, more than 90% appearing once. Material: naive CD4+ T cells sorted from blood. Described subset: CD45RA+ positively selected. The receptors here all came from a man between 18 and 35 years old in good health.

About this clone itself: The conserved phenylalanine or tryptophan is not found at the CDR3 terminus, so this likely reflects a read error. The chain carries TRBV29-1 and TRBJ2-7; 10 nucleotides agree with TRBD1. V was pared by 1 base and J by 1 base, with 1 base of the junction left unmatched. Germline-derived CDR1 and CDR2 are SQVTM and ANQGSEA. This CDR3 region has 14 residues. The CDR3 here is CSVEGTGGSYEQYL. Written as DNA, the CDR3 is TGCAGCGTTGAAGGGACAGGGGGATCCTACGAGCAGTACCTC.

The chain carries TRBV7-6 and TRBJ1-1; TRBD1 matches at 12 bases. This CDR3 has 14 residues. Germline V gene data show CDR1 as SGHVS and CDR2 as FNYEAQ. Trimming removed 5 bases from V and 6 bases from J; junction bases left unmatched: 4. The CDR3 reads CASSQGQGAAEAFF. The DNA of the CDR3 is TGTGCCAGCAGCCAGGGACAGGGGGCGGCTGAAGCTTTCTTT.

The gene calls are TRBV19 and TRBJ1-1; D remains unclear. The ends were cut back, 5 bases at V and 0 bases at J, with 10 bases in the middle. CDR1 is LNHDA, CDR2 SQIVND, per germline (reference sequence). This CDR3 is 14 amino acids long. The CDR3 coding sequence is TGTGCCAGTAGTCCGACATCCATGAACACTGAAGCTTTCTTT. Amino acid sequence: CASSPTSMNTEAFF.

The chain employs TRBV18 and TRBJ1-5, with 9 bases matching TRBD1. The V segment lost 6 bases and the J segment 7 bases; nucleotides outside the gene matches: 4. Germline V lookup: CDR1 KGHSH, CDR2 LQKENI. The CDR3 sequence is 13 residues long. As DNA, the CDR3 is TGTGCCAGCTCCCAGGGACAGGGCCAGCCCCAGCATTTT. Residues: CASSQGQGQPQHF.

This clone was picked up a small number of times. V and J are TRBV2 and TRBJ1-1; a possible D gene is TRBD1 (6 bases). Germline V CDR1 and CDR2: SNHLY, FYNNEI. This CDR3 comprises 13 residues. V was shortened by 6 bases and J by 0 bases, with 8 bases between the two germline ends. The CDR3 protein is CASRDSMNTEAFF. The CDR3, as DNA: TGTGCCAGCAGGGACAGTATGAACACTGAAGCTTTCTTT.

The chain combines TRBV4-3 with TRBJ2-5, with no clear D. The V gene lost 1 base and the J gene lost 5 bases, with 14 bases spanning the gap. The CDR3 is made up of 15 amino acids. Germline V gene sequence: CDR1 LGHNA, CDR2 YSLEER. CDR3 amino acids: CASSQVFVGGETQYF. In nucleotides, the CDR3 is TGCGCCAGCAGCCAAGTTTTCGTGGGTGGGGAGACCCAGTACTTC.

The CDR3 region is CASSLRASGDTQYF. In DNA, the CDR3 is TGCGCCAGCAGCTTGAGGGCCTCGGGGGATACGCAGTATTTT. The chain carries TRBV5-1 and TRBJ2-3, with D maybe TRBD2 (5 bases). Per germline, CDR1 SGHRS and CDR2 YFSETQ. CDR3 length equals 14 residues. Trimming cost V 1 base and J 6 bases, with 12 bases left between them. Combining the CDR3 with reference TRBV5-1 and TRBJ2-3 gives the whole variable domain KAGVTQTPRYLIKTRGQQVTLSCSPISGHRSVSWYQQTPGQGLQFLFEYFSETQRNKGNFPGRFSGRQFSNSRSEMNVSTLELGDSALYLCASSLRASGDTQYFGPGTRLTVL.

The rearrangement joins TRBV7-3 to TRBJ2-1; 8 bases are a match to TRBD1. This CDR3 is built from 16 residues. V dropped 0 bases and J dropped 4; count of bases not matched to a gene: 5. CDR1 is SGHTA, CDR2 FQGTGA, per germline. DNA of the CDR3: TGTGCCAGCAGCTTAACGCCGGGACAGGTGTACAATGAGCAGTTCTTC. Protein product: CASSLTPGQVYNEQFF.

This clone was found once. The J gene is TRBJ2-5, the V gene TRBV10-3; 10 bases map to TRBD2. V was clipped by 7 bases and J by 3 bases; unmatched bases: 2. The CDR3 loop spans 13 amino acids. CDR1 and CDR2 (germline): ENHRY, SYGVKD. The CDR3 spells CAITGLAEETQYF. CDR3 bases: TGTGCCATCACTGGACTAGCGGAAGAGACCCAGTACTTC.

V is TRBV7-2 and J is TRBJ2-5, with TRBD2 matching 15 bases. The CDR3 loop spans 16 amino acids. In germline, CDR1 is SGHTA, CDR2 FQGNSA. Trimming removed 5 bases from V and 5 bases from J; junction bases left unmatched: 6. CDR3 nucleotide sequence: TGTGCCAGCAGCAGGGGACTAGCGGGAGGCGAGGAGACCCAGTACTTC. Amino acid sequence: CASSRGLAGGEETQYF.

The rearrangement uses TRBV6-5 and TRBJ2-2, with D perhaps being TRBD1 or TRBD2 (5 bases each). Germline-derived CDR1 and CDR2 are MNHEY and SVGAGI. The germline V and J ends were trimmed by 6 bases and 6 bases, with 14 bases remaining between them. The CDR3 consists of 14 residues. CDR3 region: CASSWDRFAGELFF. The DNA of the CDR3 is TGTGCCAGCAGCTGGGACCGGTTCGCCGGGGAGCTGTTTTTT.

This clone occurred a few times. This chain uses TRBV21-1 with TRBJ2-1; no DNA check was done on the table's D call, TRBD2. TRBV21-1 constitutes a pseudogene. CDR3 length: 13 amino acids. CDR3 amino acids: CASSGLARGEQFF. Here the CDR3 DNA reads TGTGCCAGCAGCGGGCTAGCGAGGGGTGAGCAGTTCTTC.